The next 9 T cell receptor beta chains were all read from a single sample in a study of shared clonotypes between healthy human individuals (TCRdb year 2020). CD8 naive samples were CD45RO-negative cells positively selected for CCR7, giving a CD45RA+CCR7+ population that excluded TemRA cells. Library method: the immunoSEQ multiplex PCR assay. The table was pulled from immuneACCESS by TCRdb, which kept in-frame rearrangements only. Such tables lose some clones; where checked, under half of the loss comes from unresolved V genes, and the rest has no known cause. The sample table contains 550,000 to 750,000 clones; only one count was recorded for approximately 90% of them. Clones ranked in the top ten supply approximately 24% of the sample. Material: naive CD8+ T cells sorted from blood. Sample cell subset or site, as interpreted from the label and publication: CD45RA+CCR7+. The receptors were gathered from a man aged 25-40 years in good health.

This chain connects TRBV7-9 to TRBJ1-1; 7 nucleotides match TRBD1. Germline CDR1 and CDR2: SEHNR and FQNEAQ (reference sequence). V shed 2 bases and J 6 bases; nucleotides not matched to a gene: 18. CDR3 length: 18 residues. The CDR3 loop reads CASSLPGTENNGKAEAFF. The CDR3 DNA reads as TGTGCCAGCAGCTTACCCGGGACAGAGAATAATGGAAAGGCTGAAGCTTTCTTT.

This clone was seen once. Sequence at one end of the junction differs from germline and may be a read error. The sample has other DNA sequences that encode this CDR3 too. V is TRBV6-5 and J is TRBJ2-1; TRBD2 might be the D (6 bases). Per the germline V gene, CDR1 is MNHEY and CDR2 is SVGAGI. The CDR3 covers 13 residues. CDR3 region: CASSYGLGGEQFF. CDR3 coding DNA: TGTGCCAGTAGTTACGGGCTCGGGGGAGAGCAGTTCTTC.

The chain couples TRBV19 to TRBJ2-7; D unclear. V gave up 5 bases and J gave up 2 bases, with 10 bases separating them. Looked up from germline, CDR1 is LNHDA and CDR2 is SQIVND (reference sequence). The CDR3 sequence is 13 residues long. The CDR3 loop reads CASSLGITYEQYF. CDR3 DNA sequence: TGTGCCAGTAGTCTGGGAATCACCTACGAGCAGTACTTC.

The genes are TRBV10-1 and TRBJ2-2; 8 bases match TRBD1. CDR1 and CDR2 from the germline V gene are WNHNN and SYGVQD (reference sequence). The V and J ends lost 6 bases and 2 bases, in that order; junction bases with no gene match: 8. The CDR3 length is 16 residues. CDR3 nucleotides: TGCGCCAGCAGCGCAGGGACAGGTTTAAACACCGGGGAGCTGTTTTTT. Amino acid sequence: CASSAGTGLNTGELFF.

About this clone itself: The sample has other DNA sequences that encode this CDR3 too. The chain couples TRBV27 to TRBJ2-1; 12 positions match TRBD2. The CDR3 length is 15 residues. The V gene end was trimmed by 6 bases and the J gene end by 4 bases; junction bases not matched to a gene: 4. Germline V lookup: CDR1 MNHEY, CDR2 SMNVEV (reference sequence). Written as DNA, the CDR3 is TGTGCCAGCAGCTCACTAGCGGGAGGATACAATGAGCAGTTCTTC. Translated: CASSSLAGGYNEQFF.

This clone appeared a few times. V usage is TRBV5-6 and J usage is TRBJ2-7; 10 bases line up with TRBD1. Germline lookup yields CDR1 SGHDT and CDR2 YYEEEE. V was pared by 4 bases and J by 2 bases, with 3 bases of the junction left unmatched. The CDR3 is 14 amino acids. CDR3 in DNA: TGTGCCAGCAGCCCTGGGACAGGGGCCTACGAGCAGTACTTC. This codes for CASSPGTGAYEQYF. Based on the CDR3 plus reference TRBV5-6 and TRBJ2-7, the full variable domain is DAGVTQSPTHLIKTRGQQVTLRCSPKSGHDTVSWYQQALGQGPQFIFQYYEEEERQRGNFPDRFSGHQFPNYSSELNVNALLLGDSALYLCASSPGTGAYEQYFGPGTRLTVT.

V and J are TRBV7-8 and TRBJ2-5, with 8 bases identical to TRBD1. V shed 0 bases and J 2 bases; nucleotides not matched to a gene: 11. CDR3 length: 18 residues. CDR1 and CDR2 from the germline V gene are SGHVS and FQNEAQ. The CDR3 protein is CASSLAIPDRANQETQYF. In DNA, the CDR3 is TGTGCCAGCAGCTTAGCAATTCCGGACAGGGCCAATCAAGAGACCCAGTACTTC.

V and J are TRBV13 and TRBJ2-7; TRBD1 aligns across 8 bases. With 5 bases clipped from V and 1 base from J, the junction kept 7 bases outside the gene matches. The germline V gene encodes CDR1 PRHDT and CDR2 FYEKMQ (reference sequence). There are 15 residues in the CDR3. The CDR3 protein is CASSPTGVQSYEQYF. The CDR3 bases are TGTGCCAGCAGCCCGACAGGGGTACAGTCCTACGAGCAGTACTTC.

The chain is built from TRBV19 and TRBJ2-1; 8 nucleotides agree with TRBD2. V gave up 4 bases and J gave up 9 bases; unmatched junction bases: 8. The CDR3 extends over 14 amino acids. Germline V gives CDR1 LNHDA, CDR2 SQIVND (reference sequence). CDR3 bases: TGTGCCAGTAGTACTCGACTAGCGCGTGGTGAGCAGTTCTTC. Protein: CASSTRLARGEQFF.